This TCR beta chain was observed in a study of shared clonotypes between healthy human individuals. TCRdb's copy holds only in-frame clones and misses some; the assay was immunoSEQ multiplex PCR. The sample has 950,000 to 1,300,000 clones; about 80% are singletons. With respect to this clone: Its antigen is unknown.

Whole-study findings and limits: Memory subsets generally showed lower estimated richness than naive subsets. It was the non-shared clonotypes that had lower generation probabilities than clonotypes shared by all four donors.

Germline values: CDR1 SGHTA, CDR2 FQGNSA. There are 16 residues in the CDR3. Trimming removed 5 bases from V and 7 bases from J; junction bases left unmatched: 11. The TCR sequence derives from a man younger than 30 in good health. The specimen was memory CD4+ T cells sorted from blood. The sample's subset: CD45RA-negative fraction. The chain recombines TRBV7-2 with TRBJ2-2, with 9 bases matching TRBD1. This CDR3 reads CASSPNRGRSIGELFF. The DNA for the CDR3 is TGTGCCAGCAGCCCCAACAGGGGGCGCAGTATCGGGGAGCTGTTTTTT.